This T cell receptor beta chain comes out of a study of T cell changes during pregnancy in multiple sclerosis. Clones were sequenced by immunoSEQ multiplex PCR, and TCRdb holds only the in-frame ones, with some missing. The sample has about 40,000 clones; approximately 94% are singletons. The germline CDR1 and CDR2 sequences are SEHNR and FQNEAQ (reference sequence). CDR3 length: 15 amino acids. Points on this clone: The junction departs from germline at one end; a sequencing error may be responsible.

This clonotype was sampled from a female donor with multiple sclerosis, enrolled in a pregnancy study. Sequenced material: CD4+ T cells from peripheral blood mononuclear cells, taken after pregnancy. This chain joins TRBV7-9 and TRBJ1-2; D gene unclear. CDR3 DNA: TGTGCCAGCACCTTAGCCGAGTCCCTTTCCTATGGCTACACCTTC. Translated: CASTLAESLSYGYTF. Together with reference TRBV7-9 and TRBJ1-2, the CDR3 gives the full variable domain: DTGVSQNPRHKITKRGQNVTFRCDPISEHNRLYWYRQTLGQGPEFLTYFQNEAQLEKSRLLSDRFSAERPKGSFSTLEIQRTEQGDSAMYLCASTLAESLSYGYTFGSGTRLTVV.